The 14 T cell receptor beta chains listed next were all sequenced from one sample in a study of blood T cell repertoires in COVID-19. Some clones are missing from TCRdb's copy, which holds only in-frame ones; the method was immunoSEQ multiplex PCR. The repertoire includes some 170,000 clones, around 77% of them detected once, and about 3% sits in the top ten. Sequences were obtained from peripheral blood. All receptors derive from a man aged 70-80 years with acute or convalescent COVID-19.

On this clone itself: The same CDR3 is also encoded by other DNA sequences in this sample. The rearrangement links TRBV7-2 to TRBJ2-1; no clear D. This CDR3 comprises 13 residues. From germline, CDR1 is SGHTA and CDR2 FQGNSA. The V end lost 1 base, the J end lost 4 bases, and 5 bases lay between the germline ends. CDR3 loop: CASSLGAYNEQFF. In nucleotides, the CDR3 is TGTGCCAGCAGCTTAGGGGCTTACAATGAGCAGTTCTTC.

V is TRBV19 and J is TRBJ1-5; D is perhaps TRBD1 (6 bases). From germline, CDR1 is LNHDA and CDR2 SQIVND (reference sequence). The CDR3 covers 15 residues. The V end lost 5 bases, the J end lost 3 bases, and 14 bases lay between the germline ends. The CDR3 protein is CASSGGGGANQPQHF. CDR3 nucleotide sequence: TGTGCCAGTAGTGGGGGAGGGGGTGCCAATCAGCCCCAGCATTTT.

This chain uses TRBV12-3 or TRBV12-4 with TRBJ1-5; no reliable D call. Between the trimmed V and J ends, which lost 7 bases and 5 bases, there was a span of 12 bases. The CDR3 extends over 13 amino acids. The CDR3 nucleotides are TGTGCCAGCAAAGGAGATTTAGATCAGCCCCAGCATTTT. Its protein product is CASKGDLDQPQHF.

This sequence joins TRBV3-1 (or the pseudogene TRBV3-2) and TRBJ1-2; 7 bases map to TRBD1. Per germline, CDR1 LGHDT and CDR2 YNNKEL (reference sequence). V lost 1 base to trimming and J lost 6 bases; unmatched junction nucleotides: 14. The CDR3 sequence is 17 residues long. CDR3 nucleotides: TGTGCCAGCAGCCAAGGTATGACAGGGAGTGGGGCCAATGGCTACACCTTC. It yields the protein CASSQGMTGSGANGYTF.

The rearrangement uses TRBV18 and TRBJ1-4; TRBD1 is a possible D gene (5 bases). Per the germline V gene, CDR1 is KGHSH and CDR2 is LQKENI. The V end lost 2 bases, the J end lost 10 bases, and 17 bases lay between the germline ends. The CDR3 is 15 residues long. The CDR3 protein is CASSPLAGSVGKLFF. As DNA, the CDR3 is TGTGCCAGCTCACCATTGGCAGGGTCGGTTGGAAAACTGTTTTTT. Full variable domain (rest looked up from reference TRBV18 and TRBJ1-4): NAGVMQNPRHLVRRRGQEARLRCSPMKGHSHVYWYRQLPEEGLKFMVYLQKENIIDESGMPKERFSAEFPKEGPSILRIQQVVRGDSAAYFCASSPLAGSVGKLFFGSGTQLSVL.

The gene calls are TRBV25-1 and TRBJ1-1, with TRBD1 matching over 9 bases. The CDR3 extends over 14 amino acids. The V and J ends lost 8 bases and 6 bases, in that order; junction bases with no gene match: 10. CDR1 and CDR2 (germline): MGHDK, SYGVNS. This CDR3 is CASCSTGGIPEAFF. The CDR3 coding sequence is TGTGCCAGCTGTTCGACAGGGGGTATCCCTGAAGCTTTCTTT. Looking up the rest from reference TRBV25-1 and TRBJ1-1 gives the full variable domain: EADIYQTPRYLVIGTGKKITLECSQTMGHDKMYWYQQDPGMELHLIHYSYGVNSTEKGDLSSESTVSRIRTEHFPLTLESARPSHTSQYLCASCSTGGIPEAFFGQGTRLTVV.

This chain uses TRBV6-5 with TRBJ2-1; TRBD1 aligns across 7 bases. CDR3 length: 14 residues. V gave up 9 bases and J gave up 3 bases; unmatched junction bases: 8. Looked up from germline, CDR1 is MNHEY and CDR2 is SVGAGI. DNA of the CDR3: TGTGCCAGTCAAGGGGGCATCATCTACAATGAGCAGTTCTTC. Its translation is CASQGGIIYNEQFF.

This clone was seen more than once but under ten times. The V call is TRBV30, the J call TRBJ1-6; 7 nucleotides line up with TRBD1. Trimming at V came to 2 bases and at J to 9 bases, leaving 4 bases not matched to a gene. Germline assignment: CDR1 GTSNPN and CDR2 SVGIG (reference sequence). CDR3 length equals 13 residues. CDR3 amino acids: CAWSYQGVSPLHF. For the CDR3, the DNA is TGTGCCTGGAGTTATCAGGGGGTTTCACCCCTCCACTTT.

The chain joins TRBV9 to TRBJ2-7; 8 nucleotides align to TRBD1. Germline trimming cut 3 bases from V and 3 bases from J; bases unmatched to any gene: 8. The CDR3 contains 15 residues. From germline, CDR1 is SGDLS and CDR2 YYNGEE. The CDR3 is CASSAGQEILYEQYF. The CDR3 DNA sequence: TGTGCCAGCAGCGCGGGACAGGAAATCCTCTACGAGCAGTACTTC.

The chain employs TRBV7-2 and TRBJ2-5, with unresolved D. Germline CDR1 is SGHTA and CDR2 is FQGNSA. The CDR3 consists of 13 residues. Trimming took 1 base from V and 4 from J, leaving 7 bases between them. CDR3 region: CASSLVTGETQYF. The CDR3 DNA is TGTGCCAGCAGCTTAGTAACGGGAGAGACCCAGTACTTC.

The chain recombines TRBV20-1 with TRBJ1-2, with D perhaps matching TRBD1 (6 bases). CDR1 is DFQATT and CDR2 is SNEGSKA in the germline V gene (reference sequence). CDR3 length equals 13 residues. The ends were cut back, 3 bases at V and 4 bases at J, with 12 bases in the middle. CDR3 sequence (DNA): TGCAGTGCTAGTAGGGACAACGGCTATGGCTACACCTTC. Amino acid sequence: CSASRDNGYGYTF.

This clone has just a few counts. The same CDR3 arises from other DNA sequences in this sample as well. The rearrangement joins TRBV9 to TRBJ1-6; 9 positions agree with TRBD1. V gave up 3 bases and J gave up 6 bases; unmatched junction bases: 4. This CDR3 is 15 amino acids long. Germline loops: CDR1 SGDLS, CDR2 YYNGEE. The CDR3 bases are TGTGCCAGCAGCGAGGGGACAGGGTCTAATTCACCCCTCCACTTT. Residues: CASSEGTGSNSPLHF.

This clone was recorded once. This sequence joins TRBV7-8 and TRBJ1-2, with D uncertain. Germline values: CDR1 SGHVS, CDR2 FQNEAQ. Trimming took off 4 bases at V and 0 bases at J, with 9 bases between the two ends. The CDR3 totals 14 residues. CDR3 sequence: CASSSVATNYGYTF. The CDR3 region has the DNA TGTGCCAGCAGCTCCGTCGCGACTAACTATGGCTACACCTTC.

The genes are TRBV6-6 and TRBJ1-6, with D perhaps TRBD1 (5 bases). The CDR3 covers 18 residues. Trimming cost V 5 bases and J 5 bases, with 22 bases left between them. CDR1 is MNHNY and CDR2 is SVGAGI in the germline V gene (reference sequence). In nucleotides, the CDR3 is TGTGCCAGCAGTCTAGACCCCACAGGCCCCAAGAATAATTCACCCCTCCACTTT. This encodes CASSLDPTGPKNNSPLHF.